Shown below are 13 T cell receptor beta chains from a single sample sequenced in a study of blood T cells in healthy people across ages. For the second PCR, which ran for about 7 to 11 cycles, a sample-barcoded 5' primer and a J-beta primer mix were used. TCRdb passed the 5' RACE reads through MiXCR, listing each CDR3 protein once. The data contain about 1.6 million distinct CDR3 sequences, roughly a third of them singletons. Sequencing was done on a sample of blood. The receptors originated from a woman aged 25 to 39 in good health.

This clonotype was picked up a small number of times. The CDR3 region has the DNA TGCAGTGCTGGGTCGGACAGGGGGCCCTACGAGCAGTACTTC. Translation: CSAGSDRGPYEQYF. The V call is TRBV20-1, the J call TRBJ2-7; 11 nucleotides agree with TRBD1. Germline values: CDR1 DFQATT, CDR2 SNEGSKA (reference sequence). Trimming removed 5 bases from V and 2 bases from J; junction bases left unmatched: 5. The CDR3 runs to 14 residues.

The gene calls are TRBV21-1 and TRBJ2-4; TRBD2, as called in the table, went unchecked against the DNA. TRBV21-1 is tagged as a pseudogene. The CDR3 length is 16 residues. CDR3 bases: TGTGCCCGAGTAACTCCGGGGGGGGTTGTTGAAAACATTCAGTACTTC. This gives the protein CARVTPGGVVENIQYF.

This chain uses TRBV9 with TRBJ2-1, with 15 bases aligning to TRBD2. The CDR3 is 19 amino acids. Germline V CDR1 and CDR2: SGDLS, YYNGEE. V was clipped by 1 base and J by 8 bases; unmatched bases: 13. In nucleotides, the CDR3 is TGTGCCAGCAGCGTAAGGCCGTCCCCGGGACTAGCGGGAGGCCATGAGCAGTTCTTC. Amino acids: CASSVRPSPGLAGGHEQFF. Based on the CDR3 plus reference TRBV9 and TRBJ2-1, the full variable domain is DSGVTQTPKHLITATGQRVTLRCSPRSGDLSVYWYQQSLDQGLQFLIQYYNGEERAKGNILERFSAQQFPDLHSELNLSSLELGDSALYFCASSVRPSPGLAGGHEQFFGPGTRLTVL.

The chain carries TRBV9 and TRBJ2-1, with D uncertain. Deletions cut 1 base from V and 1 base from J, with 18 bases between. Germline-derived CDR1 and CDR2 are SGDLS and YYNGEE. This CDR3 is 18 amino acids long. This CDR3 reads CASSVIARFPASYNEQFF. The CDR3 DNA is TGTGCCAGCAGCGTAATAGCACGATTCCCAGCGTCCTACAATGAGCAGTTCTTC.

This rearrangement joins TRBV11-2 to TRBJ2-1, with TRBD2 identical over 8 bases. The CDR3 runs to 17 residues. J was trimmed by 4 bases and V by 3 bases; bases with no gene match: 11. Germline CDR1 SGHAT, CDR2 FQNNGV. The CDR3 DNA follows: TGTGCCAGCAGCTTGGGCGGGAGCGGGGGTAGATACAATGAGCAGTTCTTC. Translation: CASSLGGSGGRYNEQFF.

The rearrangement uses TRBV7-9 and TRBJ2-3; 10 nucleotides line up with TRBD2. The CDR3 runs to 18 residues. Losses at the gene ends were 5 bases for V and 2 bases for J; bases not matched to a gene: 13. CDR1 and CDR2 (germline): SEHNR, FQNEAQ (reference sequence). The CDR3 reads CASSQRQRTSGHTDTQYF. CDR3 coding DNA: TGTGCCAGCAGCCAACGTCAAAGGACTAGCGGACACACAGATACGCAGTATTTT.

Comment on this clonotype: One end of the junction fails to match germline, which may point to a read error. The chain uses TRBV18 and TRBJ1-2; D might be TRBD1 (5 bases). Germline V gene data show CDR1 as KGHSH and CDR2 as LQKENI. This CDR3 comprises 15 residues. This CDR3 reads CASSPRGTGNYSYTF. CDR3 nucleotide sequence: TGTGCCAGCTCACCACGGGGGACCGGGAACTATAGCTACACCTTC.

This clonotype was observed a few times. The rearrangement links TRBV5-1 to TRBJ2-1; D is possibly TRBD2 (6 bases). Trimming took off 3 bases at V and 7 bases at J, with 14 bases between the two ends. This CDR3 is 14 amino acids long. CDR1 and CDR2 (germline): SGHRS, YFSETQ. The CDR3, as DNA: TGCGCCAGCAGCTCGATCCCGGGGACTAATGAGCAGTTCTTC. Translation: CASSSIPGTNEQFF.

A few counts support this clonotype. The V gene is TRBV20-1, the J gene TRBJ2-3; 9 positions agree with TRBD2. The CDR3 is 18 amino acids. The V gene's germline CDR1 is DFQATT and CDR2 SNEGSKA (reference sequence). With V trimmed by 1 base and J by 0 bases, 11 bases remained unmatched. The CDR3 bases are TGCAGTGCTAGAGGGTTCGGCGGGGGGGTCGTTAGCACAGATACGCAGTATTTT. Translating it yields CSARGFGGGVVSTDTQYF.

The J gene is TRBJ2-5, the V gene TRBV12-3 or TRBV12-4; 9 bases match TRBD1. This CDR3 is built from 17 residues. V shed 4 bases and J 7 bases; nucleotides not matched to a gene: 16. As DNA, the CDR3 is TGTGCCAGCAGTTCCCGACGAGAGGACAGGGGTTATAGGACCCAGTACTTC. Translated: CASSSRREDRGYRTQYF.

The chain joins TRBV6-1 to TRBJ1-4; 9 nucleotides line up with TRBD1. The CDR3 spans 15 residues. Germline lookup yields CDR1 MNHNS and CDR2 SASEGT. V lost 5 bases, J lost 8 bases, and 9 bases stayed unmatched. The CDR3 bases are TGTGCCAGCAGTCCCCGGGACAGGGATCGAGAAAAACTGTTTTTT. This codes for CASSPRDRDREKLFF.

CDR3 bases: TGTGCCAGCAGGAGACAGCCCCAGCATTTT. Protein sequence: CASRRQPQHF. The chain links TRBV7-9 to TRBJ1-5; no firm D call. The CDR3 length is 10 residues. Between the trimmed V and J ends, which lost 6 bases and 7 bases, there was a span of 4 bases. The germline CDR1 and CDR2 sequences are SEHNR and FQNEAQ (reference sequence).

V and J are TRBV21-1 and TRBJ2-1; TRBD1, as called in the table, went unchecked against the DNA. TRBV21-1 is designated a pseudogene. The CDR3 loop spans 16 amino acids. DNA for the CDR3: TGTGCCAGCAGCAAAGACCCAGCGGGGGACATTAATGAGCAGTTCTTC. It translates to CASSKDPAGDINEQFF.